These T cell receptor beta chains were read from a single sample in a study of T cells in localized non-small cell lung cancer. Repertoires were generated with immunoSEQ multiplex PCR, while TCRdb's copy carries only in-frame clones and drops some. The repertoire includes 35,000 to 40,000 clones, over 75% of them detected once, and roughly 2.6% sits in the top ten. This sample comprised peripheral blood, obtained before any cancer treatment. All receptors come from a woman aged 35 to 69 with stage I lung adenocarcinoma. CDR3s include the opening cysteine and the closing phenylalanine or tryptophan. The D gene is left open where the match is weak. Clone size is stated in some rows and not others, as once, few, many or a class when expanded.

D: -; V: TRBV18; J: TRBJ1-5; size: once; DNA: TGTGCCAGCTCACCGGGTACTGTAGGTCAGCCCCAGCATTTT; CDR3: CASSPGTVGQPQHF
D: -; V: TRBV4-1; J: TRBJ2-3; size: -; DNA: TGCGCCAGCAGCCAAGATCAAAACACAGATACGCAGTATTTT; CDR3: CASSQDQNTDTQYF
D: TRBD2; V: TRBV7-2; J: TRBJ2-2; size: -; DNA: TGTGCCAGCAGCCGGGGACTAGCGGGAGGGTTGGGGCTGTTTTTT; CDR3: CASSRGLAGGLGLFF
D: -; V: TRBV28; J: TRBJ2-7; size: -; DNA: TGTGCCAGCAGTTTCTCGGGAGTTAAGGGGGGCTACGAGCAGTACTTC; CDR3: CASSFSGVKGGYEQYF
D: TRBD2; V: TRBV28; J: TRBJ2-1; size: -; DNA: TGTGCCAGCAGGACACAGGGACTAGCTAAGGAGTTCTTC; CDR3: CASRTQGLAKEFF
D: TRBD1; V: TRBV11-3; J: TRBJ2-2; size: -; DNA: TGTGCCAGCAGCCCAGGACAGGGGAGAACCGGGGAGCTGTTTTTT; CDR3: CASSPGQGRTGELFF
D: -; V: TRBV7-2; J: TRBJ2-1; size: once; DNA: TGTGCCAGCAGCTTAGCGACCCGAAGTGGTTACAATGAGCAGTTCTTC; CDR3: CASSLATRSGYNEQFF
D: -; V: TRBV6-5; J: TRBJ2-1; size: -; DNA: TGTGCCAGCAGTTACTCGACGTCAGGAGGGAGCGATGAGCAGTTCTTC; CDR3: CASSYSTSGGSDEQFF
D: -; V: TRBV7-2; J: TRBJ1-1; size: -; DNA: TGTGCCAGCAGCTTACCCTACGGGGACACTGAAGCTTTCTTT; CDR3: CASSLPYGDTEAFF
D: TRBD2; V: TRBV10-3; J: TRBJ2-7; size: -; DNA: TGTGCCATCAGTGAGACGCGGGAGGGCCGTTACGAGCAGTACTTC; CDR3: CAISETREGRYEQYF
D: TRBD1; V: TRBV2; J: TRBJ2-5; size: -; DNA: TGTGCCAGCAGTGTCGACAGGGGAGACGGAGAGACCCAGTACTTC; CDR3: CASSVDRGDGETQYF
D: -; V: TRBV6-5; J: TRBJ2-3; size: -; DNA: TGTGCCAGCAGTTACTCGTTGAGCGGTGACACAGATACGCAGTATTTT; CDR3: CASSYSLSGDTDTQYF
D: TRBD2; V: TRBV19; J: TRBJ2-3; size: -; DNA: TGTGCCAGTAGACTAGCGGGAGGGCCGGGTACGCAGTATTTT; CDR3: CASRLAGGPGTQYF
D: TRBD1; V: TRBV28; J: TRBJ2-6; size: -; DNA: TGTGCCAGCGCACAGGGGCGATTGGTTGGGGCCAACGTCCTGACTTTC; CDR3: CASAQGRLVGANVLTF
D: TRBD2; V: TRBV9; J: TRBJ2-1; size: -; DNA: TGTGCCAGCAGCGCGAATCGATGGAGACAGGGAGAAGGGCTAGCGGGAAACGGTGAGCAGTTCTTC; CDR3: CASSANRWRQGEGLAGNGEQFF
D: -; V: TRBV25-1; J: TRBJ2-7; size: -; DNA: TGTGCCAGCACCCGGGGAACATACGAGCAGTACTTC; CDR3: CASTRGTYEQYF
D: TRBD2; V: TRBV5-6; J: TRBJ2-3; size: -; DNA: TGTGCCAGCAGCTTTGGACTAGCGGCAACAGATACGCAGTATTTT; CDR3: CASSFGLAATDTQYF
D: -; V: TRBV2; J: TRBJ2-5; size: -; DNA: TGTGCCAGCAATACATTGGGGGGAAGAGAGGCCCAGTACTTC; CDR3: CASNTLGGREAQYF
D: -; V: TRBV6-1; J: TRBJ1-4; size: -; DNA: TGTGCCAGCGGCAGGGTGGAAGAAAAACTGTTTTTT; CDR3: CASGRVEEKLFF
D: -; V: TRBV5-1; J: TRBJ1-4; size: -; DNA: TGCGCCAGCAGCTTGGTTGGGGGCAGAATCGCAACTAATGAAAAACTGTTTTTT; CDR3: CASSLVGGRIATNEKLFF
D: -; V: TRBV29-1; J: TRBJ1-5; size: -; DNA: TGCAGCGTTTCCGGGGGGGCTAGTGGCAATCAGCCCCAGCATTTT; CDR3: CSVSGGASGNQPQHF
D: -; V: TRBV5-4; J: TRBJ1-1; size: once; DNA: TGTGCCAGCAGCTTGTCAGGGCGGGCTTTCTTT; CDR3: CASSLSGRAFF
D: TRBD1; V: TRBV6-1; J: TRBJ1-5; size: -; DNA: TGTGCCAGCAGGGTGACAGGGAGGTTTTTCTTT; CDR3: CASRVTGRFFF
D: -; V: TRBV7-9; J: TRBJ1-3; size: -; DNA: TGTGCCAGCAGCCTCGCTGTTGGAAACACCATATATTTT; CDR3: CASSLAVGNTIYF
D: TRBD1; V: TRBV7-7; J: TRBJ2-3; size: -; DNA: TGTGCTAGCAGCCCAGGGGGTTCAGATACGCAGTATTTT; CDR3: CASSPGGSDTQYF
D: TRBD1; V: TRBV19; J: TRBJ1-1; size: -; DNA: TGTGCCAGTACAATCGAGGGGGCCCCGGTTTGGACTGAAGCTTTCTTT; CDR3: CASTIEGAPVWTEAFF
D: TRBD1; V: TRBV28; J: TRBJ2-1; size: -; DNA: TGTGCCAGCAGTTTAAGCCTAGAGACAGGGTTCTCCTACAATGAGCAGTTCTTC; CDR3: CASSLSLETGFSYNEQFF
D: -; V: TRBV6-6; J: TRBJ1-1; size: few; DNA: TGTGCCAGCAGTTACACGGGGTCCGCTGAAGCTTTCTTT; CDR3: CASSYTGSAEAFF
D: TRBD2; V: TRBV28; J: TRBJ2-7; size: -; DNA: TGTGCCAGCAGTCCAAGACTAGCGGGGACCTACGAGCAGTACTTC; CDR3: CASSPRLAGTYEQYF
D: TRBD2; V: TRBV19; J: TRBJ2-7; size: once; DNA: TGTGCCAGTAGTATTGGGCGGGAGAAGCGCCACGAGCAGTACTTC; CDR3: CASSIGREKRHEQYF
D: -; V: TRBV2; J: TRBJ2-1; size: -; DNA: TGTGCCAGCCGGGACGGGTACAATGAGCAGTTCTTC; CDR3: CASRDGYNEQFF
D: -; V: TRBV5-6; J: TRBJ2-3; size: -; DNA: TGTGCCAGCAGCCGGGAGGATACGCAGTATTTT; CDR3: CASSREDTQYF
D: -; V: TRBV19; J: TRBJ1-1; size: -; DNA: TGTGCCAGTAGTCACAGAGGGTTCCTTGAAGCTTTCTTT; CDR3: CASSHRGFLEAFF
D: -; V: TRBV11-2; J: TRBJ2-1; size: -; DNA: TGTGCCAGCAGCGCCCTAATGGGCGGGTCATACAATGAGCAGTTCTTC; CDR3: CASSALMGGSYNEQFF
D: -; V: TRBV19; J: TRBJ2-3; size: -; DNA: TGTGCCAGTAGTACAGGACTGGGTCAAGATACGCAGTATTTT; CDR3: CASSTGLGQDTQYF
D: TRBD1; V: TRBV15; J: TRBJ1-1; size: once; DNA: TGTGCCACCAGCAGAGGGTCAGCAGGGGGGGAGGCTGAAGCTTTCTTT; CDR3: CATSRGSAGGEAEAFF
D: -; V: TRBV10-3; J: TRBJ2-3; size: once; DNA: TGTGCCATCAGTGTGGCGGGGAACACAGATACGCAGTATTTT; CDR3: CAISVAGNTDTQYF
D: -; V: TRBV27; J: TRBJ2-1; size: -; DNA: TGTGCCAGCAGGCTCGCGACTAGGTACTTGTACAATGAGCAGTTCTTC; CDR3: CASRLATRYLYNEQFF
D: TRBD2; V: TRBV30; J: TRBJ2-1; size: -; DNA: TGTGCCCTGAGACTAGCGGGAGGGTACAATGAGCAGTTCTTC; CDR3: CALRLAGGYNEQFF
D: -; V: TRBV28; J: TRBJ2-6; size: once; DNA: TGTGCCAGCAGTTTTGGATCCAACGTCCTGACTTTC; CDR3: CASSFGSNVLTF
D: -; V: TRBV28; J: TRBJ2-6; size: -; DNA: TGTGCCACCGCGCTCTCTGGGGCCAACGTCCTGACTTTC; CDR3: CATALSGANVLTF
D: -; V: TRBV10-3; J: TRBJ1-1; size: -; DNA: TGTGCCATCAGGGGTCCTGGCGACACTGAAGCTTTCTTT; CDR3: CAIRGPGDTEAFF
D: TRBD1; V: TRBV5-1; J: TRBJ2-5; size: -; DNA: TGCGCCAGCAGCTTGACCACAGGGGGCGAAGAGACCCAGTACTTC; CDR3: CASSLTTGGEETQYF
D: -; V: TRBV7-9; J: TRBJ2-7; size: -; DNA: TGTGCCAGCAGCTTAACCCAGTTCCCCTACGAGCAGTACTTC; CDR3: CASSLTQFPYEQYF
D: -; V: TRBV7-9; J: TRBJ1-2; size: -; DNA: TGTGCCAGCGGAAGCTCGTCCTCAAGGGGCTACACCTTC; CDR3: CASGSSSSRGYTF
D: -; V: TRBV28; J: TRBJ2-7; size: once; DNA: TGTGCCAGCAGTTTATTCAGTGAATTGGGTGAGCAGTACTTC; CDR3: CASSLFSELGEQYF
D: -; V: TRBV6-1; J: TRBJ2-1; size: -; DNA: TGTGCCAGCAGAGAGAGCTGGAATGAGCAGTTCTTC; CDR3: CASRESWNEQFF
D: TRBD1; V: TRBV4-1; J: TRBJ1-2; size: once; DNA: TGCGCCAGCAGCCCTGACCGGGACAGGGATGCCTATGGCTACACCTTC; CDR3: CASSPDRDRDAYGYTF
D: -; V: TRBV28; J: TRBJ1-5; size: -; DNA: TGTGCCAGCAGTTTATTGGGGGCTGTCCAGCCCCAGCATTTT; CDR3: CASSLLGAVQPQHF
D: -; V: TRBV5-1; J: TRBJ2-7; size: -; DNA: TGCGCCAGCAGCTTGGAGGGGACCTCCTACGAGCAGTACTTC; CDR3: CASSLEGTSYEQYF
D: -; V: TRBV19; J: TRBJ2-3; size: -; DNA: TGTGCCAGTAGTCTACCCATAAAAGATACGCAGTATTTT; CDR3: CASSLPIKDTQYF
D: -; V: TRBV19; J: TRBJ1-1; size: -; DNA: TGTGCCAGTAGTATAGGAAGGTTTGGGGAAGTCACTGAAGCTTTCTTT; CDR3: CASSIGRFGEVTEAFF
D: TRBD1; V: TRBV28; J: TRBJ1-4; size: -; DNA: TGTGCCAGCAGTCCTTACCGACAGGGTGCAACTAATGAAAAACTGTTTTTT; CDR3: CASSPYRQGATNEKLFF
D: -; V: TRBV19; J: TRBJ2-2; size: -; DNA: TGTGCCAGTACCGATGGGGCTAGTTCCCTCCTTGGCACCGGGGAGCTGTTTTTT; CDR3: CASTDGASSLLGTGELFF